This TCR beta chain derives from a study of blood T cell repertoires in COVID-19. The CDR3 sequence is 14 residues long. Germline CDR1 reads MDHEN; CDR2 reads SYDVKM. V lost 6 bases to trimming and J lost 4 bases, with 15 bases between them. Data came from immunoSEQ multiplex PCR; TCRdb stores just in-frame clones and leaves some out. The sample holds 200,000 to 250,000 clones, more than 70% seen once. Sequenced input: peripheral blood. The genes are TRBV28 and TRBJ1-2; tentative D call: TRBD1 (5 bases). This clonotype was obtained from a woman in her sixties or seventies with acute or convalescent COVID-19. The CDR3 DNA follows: TGTGCCAGCAGAAGGGGCCTAACCAGCTATGGCTACACCTTC. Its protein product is CASRRGLTSYGYTF.